This record concerns one T cell receptor (beta chain) sequence. Its target is not known. At one of its ends the junction is not consistent with the germline gene, which may arise from a read error. Other DNA sequences in the sample encode the same CDR3. The data were taken from a study of cytomegalovirus exposure and HLA in healthy donors. The study, taken as a whole, reports: Another analysis was done later, and it associated more than 15,000 TCR beta sequences with HLA alleles at 0.05 false discovery rate. In vitro testing confirmed three CMV-associated chains as specific for CMV antigens. A later analysis showed TCR association rates differing by HLA locus, peaking at DRB1 and lowest at HLA-C.

Everyone who donated was a healthy bone marrow donor. This CDR3 is built from 15 residues. Germline V gives CDR1 SGHDT, CDR2 YYEEEE. The study ran its PCR with 60 Vbeta and 13 Jbeta primers. This table comes from immunoSEQ multiplex PCR, and its TCRdb copy is limited to in-frame clones, with some not included. The data show more than 90,000 clones, about 80% seen once. The sequencing sample was made of PBMCs. This chain links TRBV5-6 with TRBJ2-7; TRBD2 matches at 11 bases. This TCR derives from a woman between 18 and 29 years old in good health and CMV-seropositive. The CDR3 DNA follows: TGCGCCAGCAGCTTCGAGCTAGCGGGAGGATACGAGCAGTACTTC. Translated, it gives CASSFELAGGYEQYF.